Listed here are 31 T cell receptor beta chains from one sample, sequenced in a study of CD8+ T cells in alopecia areata. Treatment denoted: oral pan-JAK inhibitor, 5-10 mg twice daily. Extracted from the samples, RNA was reverse transcribed into cDNA to serve as the sequencing template. Libraries were prepared by immunoSEQ multiplex PCR; TCRdb keeps only in-frame clonotypes and omits some of them. The top ten hold approximately 16% of the sample, which has some 170,000 clones, 58% seen once. The input for sequencing was CD4+ T cells sorted from blood, taken at roughly week 55, from a patient treated with tofacitinib. These receptors came from a human donor with alopecia areata.

The CDR3, as DNA: TGTGCCAGTAGCCGTGCAGGGTATGGCTACACCTTC. Residues: CASSRAGYGYTF. V is TRBV19 and J is TRBJ1-2; a weak D match, TRBD1 (5 bases). The germline CDR1 and CDR2 sequences are LNHDA and SQIVND (reference sequence). The CDR3 is made up of 12 amino acids. V was shortened by 6 bases and J by 5 bases, with 10 bases between the two germline ends.

V is TRBV29-1 and J is TRBJ1-1; tentatively, D is TRBD1 (5 bases). This CDR3 has 11 residues. Germline assignment: CDR1 SQVTM and CDR2 ANQGSEA. With 4 bases removed from V and 5 bases from J, the gap between germline ends came to 8 bases. CDR3 DNA sequence: TGCAGCGTTGTCGGGGCAACTGAAGCTTTCTTT. Amino acid sequence: CSVVGATEAFF. The full variable domain, with the rest looked up from reference TRBV29-1 and TRBJ1-1, is SAVISQKPSRDICQRGTSLTIQCQVDSQVTMMFWYRQQPGQSLTLIATANQGSEATYESGFVIDKFPISRPNLTFSTLTVSNMSPEDSSIYLCSVVGATEAFFGQGTRLTVV.

The V call is TRBV29-1, the J call TRBJ2-7; 9 positions match TRBD1. The trim removed 7 bases at V and 6 bases at J, leaving 7 bases unmatched. Germline lookup yields CDR1 SQVTM and CDR2 ANQGSEA. The CDR3 length is 12 residues. CDR3 coding DNA: TGCAGCGGGGGGGACAGGGTGGCCGAGCAGTACTTC. Encoded protein: CSGGDRVAEQYF.

With regard to this clone: Because it lacks the conserved phenylalanine or tryptophan at the end, this CDR3 is likely a read error. No DNA is shown, since the ends of the CDR3 on it are uncertain; the CDR3 is the one TCRdb lists. V and J are TRBV27 and TRBJ2-3; TRBD2 reflects the table's D call only, with no check against the DNA. Germline V gives CDR1 MNHEY, CDR2 SMNVEV (reference sequence). The CDR3 length is 12 residues, termini included. This CDR3 reads CASSLPPSGGAV.

This chain's CDR3 is CASLPDRNNQPQHF. CDR3 nucleotide sequence: TGTGCCAGCCTGCCGGACAGAAACAATCAGCCCCAGCATTTT. This chain uses TRBV6-1 with TRBJ1-5; D possibly corresponds to TRBD1 (6 bases). The ends were cut back, 8 bases at V and 3 bases at J, with 14 bases in the middle. Germline CDR1 is MNHNS and CDR2 is SASEGT. CDR3 length: 14 amino acids.

The V and J genes are TRBV2 and TRBJ2-7, with 8 bases aligning to TRBD1. The junction had 4 bases not matched to a gene; V was cut back by 1 base and J by 2 bases. The CDR3 loop spans 15 amino acids. The germline gives CDR1 SNHLY, CDR2 FYNNEI. CDR3 amino acids: CASSEGQGAPYEQYF. CDR3 nucleotides: TGTGCCAGCAGTGAAGGCCAGGGGGCACCCTACGAGCAGTACTTC.

Details on this clone: The conserved final phenylalanine or tryptophan is absent from the CDR3, which likely points to a read error. The limits of the CDR3 on the DNA are not certain, so only TCRdb's listed CDR3 is given. The J gene is TRBJ1-6, the V gene TRBV5-6. Inclusive of both ends, the CDR3 amounts to 8 amino acids. From germline, CDR1 is SGHDT and CDR2 YYEEEE. CDR3 loop: CASSSGPC.

This clone was detected a few times. The CDR3 loop reads CSVVARDRGYEQYF. The CDR3 DNA reads as TGCAGCGTTGTGGCCCGGGACAGAGGCTACGAGCAGTACTTC. V gene TRBV29-1 combines with J gene TRBJ2-7; 7 bases are shared with TRBD1. Trimming removed 4 bases from V and 3 bases from J; junction bases left unmatched: 9. The CDR3 is 14 amino acids. Germline CDR1 reads SQVTM; CDR2 reads ANQGSEA.

This clone was found many times. This chain connects TRBV5-6 to TRBJ2-3; D gene unclear. Between the trimmed V and J ends, which lost 4 bases and 0 bases, there was a span of 15 bases. CDR1 and CDR2 from the germline V gene are SGHDT and YYEEEE. The CDR3 has 16 residues. For the CDR3, the DNA is TGTGCCAGCAGCGTTCCGGTCTTTTCTAGCACAGATACGCAGTATTTT. This sequence encodes CASSVPVFSSTDTQYF.

The chain is built from TRBV14 and TRBJ1-1; D gene uncertain. Trimming removed 1 base at V and 1 base at J, with 7 bases between. Germline CDR1 reads SGHDN; CDR2 reads FVKESK. The CDR3 spans 14 residues. The CDR3 loop reads CASSQVGRNTEAFF. The CDR3 DNA is TGTGCCAGCAGCCAAGTTGGCCGGAACACTGAAGCTTTCTTT.

The J gene is TRBJ2-5, the V gene TRBV5-6, with D possibly matching TRBD2 (5 bases). Between the trimmed V and J ends, which lost 4 bases and 2 bases, there was a span of 9 bases. The CDR3 totals 13 residues. Germline lookup yields CDR1 SGHDT and CDR2 YYEEEE. The CDR3 spells CASSPRGQETQYF. The CDR3 DNA reads TGTGCCAGCAGCCCCCGGGGACAAGAGACCCAGTACTTC.

This clone was observed a few times. The chain is built from TRBV5-1 and TRBJ1-1; unclear D gene. V lost 2 bases, J lost 1 base, and 9 bases lay in between. Germline CDR1 SGHRS, CDR2 YFSETQ. The CDR3 totals 14 residues. The CDR3, as DNA: TGCGCCAGCAGCTTCGGAACCCAGAACACTGAAGCTTTCTTT. It is translated as CASSFGTQNTEAFF.

V and J are TRBV30 and TRBJ1-2, with D tentatively TRBD1 (6 bases). V was shortened by 1 base and J by 4 bases, with 13 bases between the two germline ends. Germline lookup yields CDR1 GTSNPN and CDR2 SVGIG (reference sequence). This CDR3 comprises 14 residues. DNA for the CDR3: TGTGCCTGGAGTGAAGGGGGGCGCGGCTATGGCTACACCTTC. Translated: CAWSEGGRGYGYTF.

The chain combines TRBV14 with TRBJ2-5; no clear D. The CDR3 sequence is 13 residues long. Germline V gene data show CDR1 as SGHDN and CDR2 as FVKESK. The V gene lost 4 bases and the J gene lost 5 bases, with 11 bases spanning the gap. The CDR3 region is CASSPTVTETQYF. DNA of the CDR3: TGTGCCAGCAGCCCCACGGTGACGGAGACCCAGTACTTC.

This chain connects TRBV4-1 to TRBJ2-4, with TRBD1 as a possible D gene (5 bases). Germline-derived CDR1 and CDR2 are MGHRA and YSYEKL. CDR3 length: 16 amino acids. The V gene lost 6 bases and the J gene lost 3 bases, with 18 bases spanning the gap. The CDR3 DNA reads as TGCGCCAGCAGAACGACTCCAGGGATCGACAAAAACATTCAGTACTTC. Encoded protein: CASRTTPGIDKNIQYF.

CDR3 DNA: TGTGCCAGCAGCCCGGGGACGGTCTCCTACGAGCAGTACTTC. It specifies CASSPGTVSYEQYF. This chain links TRBV7-9 with TRBJ2-7; D is possibly TRBD1 or TRBD2 (5 bases each). Germline CDR1 SEHNR, CDR2 FQNEAQ (reference sequence). V shed 5 bases and J shed 0 bases, with 11 bases lying between them. The length of the CDR3 is 14 residues.

V usage is TRBV5-1 and J usage is TRBJ2-1, with D perhaps matching TRBD1 (6 bases). Germline loops: CDR1 SGHRS, CDR2 YFSETQ. This CDR3 comprises 15 residues. V was trimmed by 3 bases and J by 6 bases, leaving 16 bases between them. CDR3 bases: TGCGCCAGCAGCTACGACAGGCTCCGGGGCAATGAGCAGTTCTTC. Translating it yields CASSYDRLRGNEQFF.

This clone was seen just once. In nucleotides, the CDR3 is TGCGCCAGCAGCTTGGTGGGACTGCAACTCGGCGAGCAGTACTTC. Translation: CASSLVGLQLGEQYF. This rearrangement joins TRBV5-1 to TRBJ2-7; the D gene is possibly TRBD2 (6 bases). CDR1 is SGHRS and CDR2 is YFSETQ in the germline V gene. Trimming removed 0 bases from V and 6 bases from J, with 16 bases in between. The CDR3 spans 15 residues.

The chain recombines TRBV29-1 with TRBJ1-5, with D possibly TRBD1 on 5 matching bases. The CDR3 sequence is 13 residues long. Trimming took 4 bases from V and 3 from J, leaving 10 bases between them. Germline values: CDR1 SQVTM, CDR2 ANQGSEA. As DNA, the CDR3 is TGCAGCGTTGGGCAGGGCTACAATCAGCCCCAGCATTTT. Residues: CSVGQGYNQPQHF.

This chain connects TRBV5-1 to TRBJ1-1; D not resolved. Trimming removed 3 bases from V and 2 bases from J, with 14 bases in between. The CDR3 is made up of 15 amino acids. Germline V gene sequence: CDR1 SGHRS, CDR2 YFSETQ. The CDR3 DNA sequence: TGCGCCAGCAGCTATATTTCGGGTGCAAACACTGAAGCTTTCTTT. It translates to CASSYISGANTEAFF.

The chain employs TRBV6-5 and TRBJ1-1; D uncertain. CDR1 MNHEY and CDR2 SVGAGI come from the germline V gene. The V end lost 5 bases, the J end lost 3 bases, and 16 bases lay between the germline ends. The CDR3 consists of 15 residues. CDR3 in amino acids: CASSAATDRDTEAFF. The CDR3 DNA reads as TGTGCCAGCAGTGCGGCCACCGATAGGGACACTGAAGCTTTCTTT.

This sequence joins TRBV7-2 and TRBJ2-5, with TRBD1 matching over 7 bases. Germline V gene data show CDR1 as SGHTA and CDR2 as FQGNSA. CDR3 length: 14 amino acids. V shed 5 bases and J 2 bases; nucleotides not matched to a gene: 5. CDR3 sequence (DNA): TGTGCCAGCAGCCCGCCGGGACAGCAAGAGACCCAGTACTTC. The encoded protein is CASSPPGQQETQYF.

This chain links TRBV5-6 with TRBJ2-5; D ambiguous. Germline V gene data show CDR1 as SGHDT and CDR2 as YYEEEE. Trimming stripped 4 bases from V and 5 bases from J, with 15 bases between. The CDR3 contains 14 residues. The CDR3 loop is CASSPGRGWETQYF. CDR3 nucleotides: TGTGCCAGCAGCCCGGGCCGTGGGTGGGAGACCCAGTACTTC. The whole variable domain, filled in from reference TRBV5-6 and TRBJ2-5, reads DAGVTQSPTHLIKTRGQQVTLRCSPKSGHDTVSWYQQALGQGPQFIFQYYEEEERQRGNFPDRFSGHQFPNYSSELNVNALLLGDSALYLCASSPGRGWETQYFGPGTRLLVL.

The chain carries TRBV29-1 and TRBJ1-4; D gene uncertain. The V and J ends lost 7 bases and 5 bases respectively, with 11 bases between them. CDR1 is SQVTM, CDR2 ANQGSEA, per germline. The length of the CDR3 is 12 residues. The CDR3 DNA is TGCAGCGCCCTGTCCGGGAATGAAAAACTGTTTTTT. Translating it yields CSALSGNEKLFF.

The rearrangement joins TRBV5-1 to TRBJ2-7, with D possibly matching TRBD2 (5 bases). The germline V gene has CDR1 SGHRS and CDR2 YFSETQ. V was trimmed by 6 bases and J by 1 base, leaving 14 bases between them. This CDR3 contains 14 residues. The CDR3 loop is CASKGGSKSYEQYF. The CDR3 DNA is TGCGCCAGCAAAGGAGGCAGCAAATCCTACGAGCAGTACTTC.

This rearrangement joins TRBV30 to TRBJ1-6; weak D call: TRBD1 (5 bases). V dropped 7 bases and J dropped 8 bases, with 15 bases sitting between them. This CDR3 has 13 residues. The germline gives CDR1 GTSNPN, CDR2 SVGIG (reference sequence). CDR3 coding DNA: TGTGCCTCCAACCGGGACTCCGATTCACCCCTCCACTTT. This translates into CASNRDSDSPLHF.

The chain has TRBV9 and TRBJ1-4; D remains ambiguous. CDR1 SGDLS and CDR2 YYNGEE come from the germline V gene. The CDR3 consists of 13 residues. V was pared by 4 bases and J by 5 bases, with 9 bases between. CDR3 amino acids: CASSPRPNEKLFF. The CDR3 DNA reads as TGTGCCAGCAGCCCCAGGCCGAATGAAAAACTGTTTTTT. The variable domain in full, completed from reference TRBV9 and TRBJ1-4, reads DSGVTQTPKHLITATGQRVTLRCSPRSGDLSVYWYQQSLDQGLQFLIQYYNGEERAKGNILERFSAQQFPDLHSELNLSSLELGDSALYFCASSPRPNEKLFFGSGTQLSVL.

The chain joins TRBV4-1 to TRBJ1-2; D is ambiguous. The CDR3 spans 12 residues. Germline V gene data show CDR1 as MGHRA and CDR2 as YSYEKL. Trimming took off 1 base at V and 3 bases at J, with 3 bases between the two ends. The chain's CDR3 is CASSQADYGYTF. CDR3 sequence (DNA): TGCGCCAGCAGCCAAGCAGACTATGGCTACACCTTC.

This clone was seen more than once but under ten times. The identical CDR3 is also encoded by other nucleotide sequences in the sample. This rearrangement joins TRBV29-1 to TRBJ1-1; D is unresolved. The CDR3 is 12 amino acids. Trimming took off 7 bases at V and 1 base at J, with 10 bases between the two ends. From germline, CDR1 is SQVTM and CDR2 ANQGSEA. As DNA, the CDR3 is TGCAGCGCCGGACCTGGGAACACTGAAGCTTTCTTT. This gives the protein CSAGPGNTEAFF.

V gene TRBV30 combines with J gene TRBJ2-3, with unresolved D. Germline-derived CDR1 and CDR2 are GTSNPN and SVGIG (reference sequence). V was shortened by 5 bases and J by 5 bases, with 8 bases between the two germline ends. This CDR3 spans 11 amino acids. DNA of the CDR3: TGTGCCTGGGGGATCGTAGATACGCAGTATTTT. Translating it yields CAWGIVDTQYF.

The V call is TRBV2, the J call TRBJ2-7; D call uncertain. The CDR3 is made up of 11 amino acids. The germline V gene has CDR1 SNHLY and CDR2 FYNNEI. V gave up 6 bases and J gave up 3 bases, with 6 bases separating them. The CDR3 protein is CASRSFYEQYF. CDR3 sequence (DNA): TGTGCCAGCAGAAGCTTCTACGAGCAGTACTTC.